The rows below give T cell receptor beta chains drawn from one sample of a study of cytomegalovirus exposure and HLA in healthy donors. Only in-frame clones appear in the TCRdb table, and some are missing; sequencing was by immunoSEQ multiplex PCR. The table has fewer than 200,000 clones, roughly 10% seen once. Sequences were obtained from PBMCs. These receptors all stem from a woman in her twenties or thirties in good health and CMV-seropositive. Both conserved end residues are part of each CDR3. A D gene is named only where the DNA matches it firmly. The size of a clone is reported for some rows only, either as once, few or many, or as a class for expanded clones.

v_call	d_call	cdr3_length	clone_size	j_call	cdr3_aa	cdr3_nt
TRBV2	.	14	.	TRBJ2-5	CASSEATRGETQYF	TGTGCCAGCAGTGAAGCGACCCGAGGGGAGACCCAGTACTTC
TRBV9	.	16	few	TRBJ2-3	CASSVVRGGTWDTQYF	TGTGCCAGCAGCGTAGTAAGGGGGGGGACTTGGGATACGCAGTATTTT
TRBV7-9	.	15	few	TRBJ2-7	CASSPEAVRFYEQYF	TGTGCCAGCAGCCCAGAGGCGGTAAGATTCTACGAGCAGTACTTC
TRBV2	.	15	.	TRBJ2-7	CASTGPDRSSYEQYF	TGTGCCAGCACAGGGCCCGACAGGAGCTCCTACGAGCAGTACTTC
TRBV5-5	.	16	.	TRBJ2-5	CASSRNPGRLQETQYF	TGTGCCAGCAGTAGAAACCCAGGGCGTCTCCAAGAGACCCAGTACTTC
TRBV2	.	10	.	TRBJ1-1	CASGGAEAFF	TGTGCCAGCGGGGGCGCTGAAGCTTTCTTT
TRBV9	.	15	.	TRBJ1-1	CASREVGIKNTEAFF	TGTGCCAGCAGGGAGGTGGGGATTAAGAACACTGAAGCTTTCTTT
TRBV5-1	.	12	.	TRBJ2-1	CASSLLKNEQFF	TGCGCCAGCAGCCTTCTAAAGAATGAGCAGTTCTTC
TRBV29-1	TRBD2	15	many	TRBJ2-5	CSVGGGGGWEETQYF	TGCAGCGTTGGGGGGGGAGGCGGGTGGGAAGAGACCCAGTACTTC
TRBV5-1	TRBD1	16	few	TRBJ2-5	CASSASPRDRGRTQYF	TGCGCCAGCAGCGCCTCACCCCGGGACAGGGGAAGGACCCAGTACTTC
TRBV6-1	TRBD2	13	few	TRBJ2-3	CASGRDPTDTQYF	TGTGCCAGCGGGAGGGACCCCACAGATACGCAGTATTTT
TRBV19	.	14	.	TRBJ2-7	CASARDFSSYEQYF	TGTGCCAGTGCGAGGGACTTCAGCTCCTACGAGCAGTACTTC
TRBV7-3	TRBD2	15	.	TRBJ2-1	CASSATPGTSIEQFF	TGTGCCAGCAGCGCGACTCCCGGGACTAGCATTGAGCAGTTCTTC
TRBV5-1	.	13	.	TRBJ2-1	CASSRAGATEQFF	TGCGCCAGCAGCCGGGCAGGGGCCACAGAGCAGTTCTTC
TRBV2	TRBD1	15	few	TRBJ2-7	CASRQGQGWKFGQYF	TGTGCCAGCAGACAAGGACAGGGGTGGAAATTTGGGCAGTACTTC
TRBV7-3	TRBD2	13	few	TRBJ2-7	CASASGDSYEQYF	TGTGCCAGCGCTAGCGGGGACTCCTACGAGCAGTACTTC
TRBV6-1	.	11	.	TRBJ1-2	CAGAPIAGYTF	TGTGCCGGCGCACCAATAGCGGGCTACACCTTC
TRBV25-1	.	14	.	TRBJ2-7	CASSEYVRVGEQYF	TGTGCCAGCAGTGAATACGTCAGGGTGGGCGAGCAGTACTTC
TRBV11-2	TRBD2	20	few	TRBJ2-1	CASSLDPGQTGLAGEHEQFF	TGTGCCAGCAGCTTAGACCCCGGACAGACGGGACTAGCGGGAGAGCATGAGCAGTTCTTC